The source of this T cell receptor (beta chain) is a study of regulatory T cells in long-lasting Graves disease (dated by TCRdb to the early 2020s). Regarding the study in general: Antithyroid drugs had been taken for less than 3 months by newly diagnosed Graves' disease patients. Patients with persistent Graves' disease were compared with patients with newly diagnosed Graves' disease using TCR sequencing and RNA sequencing of peripheral blood. The study was conducted in China and was registered as a clinical trial. A total of around 35 samples underwent TCR sequencing, from around 13 patients with persistent Graves' disease and approximately 20 patients with newly diagnosed Graves' disease.

Remarks on this clonotype: The antigen it binds to is not known. Since the CDR3 does not end with the conserved phenylalanine or tryptophan, this likely comes from a read error.

The CDR3 comprises 17 residues, both ends counted. The only DNA kept is the CDR3, 51 bases in frame from the first base. From V the trimming removes 4 bases and from J it removes 0 bases, while the gene matches leave 8 bases of the junction unaccounted for. CDR1 LGHNA and CDR2 YSLEER are derived from the germline V gene. Summary of the overall study and its limitations: Only peripheral blood was studied, because thyroid tissue, the primary lesion, was inaccessible. Only the TCR beta chain was sequenced and analyzed. Persistent disease showed preferential use of TRBV28, TRBJ1-2 and TRBJ2-5, whereas newly diagnosed disease favored TRBV20-1 and TRBJ2-1. A larger number of public clonotypes was shared among persistent patients (around 2,500) than among newly diagnosed patients (approximately 1,000). The small sample size was acknowledged by the authors as a limitation that may reduce accuracy. Compared with newly diagnosed patients, persistent Graves' disease patients had lower TCR Shannon entropy and fewer highly expanded clones, which suggests clonal expansion.

The sample's time point label is to be understood as: newly diagnosed GD, antithyroid drugs for less than 3 months. For both TCR sequencing and RNA sequencing, RNA was extracted from PBMCs in TRIzol. The diagnosis of Graves' disease was made according to American Thyroid Association guidelines. Recruitment of patients was carried out at an endocrinology department in Xi'an, China. Each patient gave 9 to 10 milliliters of peripheral blood, collected in an EDTA anticoagulant tube. Ficoll Paque Plus density gradient separation was used to isolate PBMCs, and no further T cell sorting was done. An Agilent 2100 Bioanalyzer and agarose gel were used to assess RNA quality, and a NanoDrop 2000 was used to measure RNA concentration. Library preparation used multiplex PCR. Instrument on record: Illumina HiSeq 4000. TCR beta libraries were built with iRepertoire HTBI primers and Arm-PCR amplification of CDR3 regions. Before sequencing, the PCR products went through gel purification. Turning to the authors' computational methods: Gene usage analysis of CDR3 amino acid clonotypes relied on the 60 or so TRBV and 14 TRBJ segments identified across samples. Filtered high-quality paired reads were merged into contigs using COPE and FqMerger. BLAST was used to align contigs to IMGT TRBV, TRBD and TRBJ reference genes, with CDR3 defined following IMGT. Clonotypes above 0.1% frequency were classified as highly expanded clones. Repertoire diversity was measured by Shannon entropy, and V-J evenness by the Gini coefficient. A clonotype was considered public if more than one individual shared it. TCRdb's own reprocessing of the public reads used fastp at Q25 and MiXCR and kept productive beta chains. Under each unique CDR3 protein, matching rows form one entry showing the most common genes and DNA. The authors' filters were not applied to this entry. This sample lists roughly 500,000 distinct CDR3 sequences; approximately 12% were detected once. 8% to 10% of the sample is taken by the ten largest.

These data also formed part of another study, on T cells in Graves' hyperthyroidism and ophthalmopathy. As described in the second report: Stable Graves' hyperthyroidism was defined as the absence of progression to ophthalmopathy over 18 months of follow-up. The hyperthyroidism patients were between 18 and 65 years old and newly diagnosed, with a disease duration of less than 2 months. Patients with uncontrolled infections, other autoimmune diseases, pregnancy or lactation were excluded. Diagnoses relied on clinical symptoms, serum thyroxine and TRAb, thyroid ultrasound and orbital computed tomography. A first-round RT-PCR of the TCR CDR3 used the HTBI primer set with the Qiagen OneStep RT-PCR kit. Blood samples also contained most of the expanded thyroid clonotypes (frequency above 0.001), which suggests that blood repertoires may reflect thyroid immune responses. In cross-validation, a model built on a 13 V-J signature told ophthalmopathy apart from stable hyperthyroidism with about 90% sensitivity and about 81% specificity, and in testing the same model reached 80%/75%. In validation, the model predicted progression to ophthalmopathy a median of around 6.5 months before onset, with approximately 70% sensitivity and just under 75% specificity. TCR V-J signatures able to tell the groups apart were searched for in a discovery cohort of 90 to 100 patients, of whom over 40 had Graves' ophthalmopathy and about 55 had stable Graves' hyperthyroidism. An independent validation cohort of fewer than 20 hyperthyroidism patients and about 16 patients who later progressed to ophthalmopathy tested prospective prediction of ophthalmopathy. The 75 to 100 discovery patients were divided at random into training and test sets in a 7:3 ratio. In addition, the study compared T-cell repertoires in thyroid tissue and in blood from several Graves' hyperthyroidism patients. Following sampling, methimazole starting at 30 mg daily was given to hyperthyroidism patients, and high-dose intravenous methylprednisolone was given to ophthalmopathy patients. A second multiplex PCR round built the libraries, followed by size selection and purification. Libraries were sequenced paired-end with 100 bp reads on an Illumina HiSeq2000. SOAPnuke was used to process the raw data, throwing out any read that contained adapters or uncalled bases, had a mean Phred below 15, or lacked an exact constant-primer or identifier match. COPE v1.2.5 was used to merge high-quality paired reads, and clonotypes were defined as unique nucleotide sequences. Clonotypes were aligned to IMGT TRBV, TRBD and TRBJ reference segments using MiTCR v1.1. Analysis was restricted to V-J combinations with a frequency above 0.0001, which covered approximately 99% of repertoires. A TCS score was defined as the ratio of F50 (clonal expansion) to E x V (chaos), with BLOSUM62-based TCRdist applied between CDR3 peptides within each V-J. Welch's t-statistics and random forest reduced several hundred V-J features to roughly 13, which were used in a naive Bayes classifier (R e1071). No statistical method was used to fix the sample size in advance, and group allocation was not hidden from the investigators. According to the paper, TCR Vbeta CDR3 sequencing was carried out on some 140 peripheral blood samples, which came from around 43 ophthalmopathy, around 75 hyperthyroidism and 17 progressor patients.

The starting material was peripheral blood mononuclear cells (PBMCs), obtained at new diagnosis, from a patient treated with antithyroid drugs. This chain joins TRBV4-3 to TRBJ2-7, with 11 junctional bases fitting TRBD2. The receptor was derived from a woman in her thirties with Graves disease. Donor details come from another sample of the same person, matched by shared clones. The nucleotides are TGCGCCAGCAGCCCGGGACTAGCGGCCCCAAGCTCCTACGAGCAGTACCTC. This gives the protein CASSPGLAAPSSYEQYL.